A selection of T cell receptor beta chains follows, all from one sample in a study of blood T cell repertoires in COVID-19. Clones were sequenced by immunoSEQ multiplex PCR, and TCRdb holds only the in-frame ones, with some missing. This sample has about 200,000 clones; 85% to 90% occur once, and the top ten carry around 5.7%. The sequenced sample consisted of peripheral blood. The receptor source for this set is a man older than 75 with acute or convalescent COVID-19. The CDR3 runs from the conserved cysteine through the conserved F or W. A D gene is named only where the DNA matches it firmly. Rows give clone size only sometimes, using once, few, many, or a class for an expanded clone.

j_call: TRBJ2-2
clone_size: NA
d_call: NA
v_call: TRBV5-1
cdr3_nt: TGCGCCAGCAGCCCCCCGGGAGCCCGGGGGGAGCTGTTTTTT
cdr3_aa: CASSPPGARGELFF

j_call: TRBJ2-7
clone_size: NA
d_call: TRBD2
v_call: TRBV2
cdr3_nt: TGTGCCAGCAGTAACCCTGAGACTAGCGGAACCTACGAGCAGTACTTC
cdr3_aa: CASSNPETSGTYEQYF

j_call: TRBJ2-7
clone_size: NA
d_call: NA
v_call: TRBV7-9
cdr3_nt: TGTGCCAGCAGCTTACTTTCCGTAAACAACGAGCAGTACTTC
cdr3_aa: CASSLLSVNNEQYF

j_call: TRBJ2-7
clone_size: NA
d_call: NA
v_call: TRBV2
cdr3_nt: TGTGCCAGCAGAGATTCACAGGGAATATACGAGCAGTACTTC
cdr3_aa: CASRDSQGIYEQYF

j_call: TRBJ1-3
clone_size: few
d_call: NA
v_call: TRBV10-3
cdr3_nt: TGTGCCAGCGGACAGAACCCTATCACTGGAAACACCATATATTTT
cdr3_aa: CASGQNPITGNTIYF

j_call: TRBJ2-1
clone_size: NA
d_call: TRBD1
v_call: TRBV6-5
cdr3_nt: TGTGCCAGCAGTCTGGGACAGGGGGCGGACAATGAGCAGTTCTTC
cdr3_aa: CASSLGQGADNEQFF

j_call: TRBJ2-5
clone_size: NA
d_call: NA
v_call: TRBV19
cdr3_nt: TGTGCCAGTAGTAAGGCAGGGTGGGAGACCCAGTACTTC
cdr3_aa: CASSKAGWETQYF

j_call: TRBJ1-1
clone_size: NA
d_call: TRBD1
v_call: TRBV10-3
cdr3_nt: TGTGCCATCAGTGAGGGGACAGCGAACACTGAAGCTTTCTTT
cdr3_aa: CAISEGTANTEAFF

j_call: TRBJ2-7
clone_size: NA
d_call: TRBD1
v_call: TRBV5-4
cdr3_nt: TGTGCCAGCAGCTTGCGTTCCAGGACAGGCTCCTACGAGCAGTACTTC
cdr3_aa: CASSLRSRTGSYEQYF

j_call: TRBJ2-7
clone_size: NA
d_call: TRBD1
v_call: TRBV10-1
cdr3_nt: TGCGCCAGCAGTGAGCTTTCCGGGACAGGAGGGGTCTACGAGCAGTACTTC
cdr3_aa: CASSELSGTGGVYEQYF

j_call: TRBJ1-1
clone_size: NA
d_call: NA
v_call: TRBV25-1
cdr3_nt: TGTGCCAGCAGTGAACGGGACGGACTAAAGGGGGAAGCTTTCTTT
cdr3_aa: CASSERDGLKGEAFF

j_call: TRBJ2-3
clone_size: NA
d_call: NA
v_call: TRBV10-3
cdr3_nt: TGTGCCATCAGCTCAAAGGAGGTCGCGACGCAGTATTTT
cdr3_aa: CAISSKEVATQYF

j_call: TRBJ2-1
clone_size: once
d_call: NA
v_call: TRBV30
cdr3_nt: TGTGCCTGGATTGGCAGTACCTACAATGAGCAGTTCTTC
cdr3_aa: CAWIGSTYNEQFF

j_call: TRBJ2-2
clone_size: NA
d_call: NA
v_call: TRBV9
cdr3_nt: TGTGCCAGCAGCGTCGTCGACACCGGGGAGCTGTTTTTT
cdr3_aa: CASSVVDTGELFF

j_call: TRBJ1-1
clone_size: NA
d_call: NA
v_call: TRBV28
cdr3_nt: TGTGCCAGCAGGCCCGCGGGGGGGTCGGGGACTGAAGCTTTCTTT
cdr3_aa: CASRPAGGSGTEAFF

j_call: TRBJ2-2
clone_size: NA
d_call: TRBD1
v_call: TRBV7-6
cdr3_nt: TGTGCCAGCAGCTCTCGGACAGGGGTCGGGGAGCTGTTTTTT
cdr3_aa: CASSSRTGVGELFF

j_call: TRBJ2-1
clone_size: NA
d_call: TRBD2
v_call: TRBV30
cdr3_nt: TGTGCCTGGAGGAGATTTCGGACTAGCGGGAGAGGCAATGAGCAGTTCTTC
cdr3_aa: CAWRRFRTSGRGNEQFF

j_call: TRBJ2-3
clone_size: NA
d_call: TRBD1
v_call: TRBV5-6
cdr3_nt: TGTGCCAGCAGCCGAACAGGGGGCGAGGGCACAGATACGCAGTATTTT
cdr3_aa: CASSRTGGEGTDTQYF

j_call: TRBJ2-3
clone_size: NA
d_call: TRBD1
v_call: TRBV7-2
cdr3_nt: TGTGCCAGCACCCTAGACAGGGTGACAGATACGCAGTATTTT
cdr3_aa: CASTLDRVTDTQYF

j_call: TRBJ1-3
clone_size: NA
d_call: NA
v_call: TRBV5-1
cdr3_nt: TGCGCCAGCAGCTTGGATTTCCCAGGGGTGGGAAACACCATATATTTT
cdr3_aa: CASSLDFPGVGNTIYF

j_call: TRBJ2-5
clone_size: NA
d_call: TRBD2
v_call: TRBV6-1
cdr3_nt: TGTGCCAGCAGTGAAAGACTAGCGGGAGGGCCCGGGGAGACCCAGTACTTC
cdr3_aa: CASSERLAGGPGETQYF

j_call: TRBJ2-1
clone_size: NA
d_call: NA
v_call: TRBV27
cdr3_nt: TGTGCCAGCAGTTTCGCGGTGAGCTCCTACAATGAGCAGTTCTTC
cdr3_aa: CASSFAVSSYNEQFF

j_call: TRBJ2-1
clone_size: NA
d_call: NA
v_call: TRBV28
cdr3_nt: TGTGCCAGCAGTTCCGGCGGGACCTCCTACAATGAGCAGTTCTTC
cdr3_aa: CASSSGGTSYNEQFF

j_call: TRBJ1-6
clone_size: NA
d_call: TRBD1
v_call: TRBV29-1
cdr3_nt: TGCACCCACCGGGACAGGGAGGGTAATTCACCCCTCCACTTT
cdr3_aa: CTHRDREGNSPLHF

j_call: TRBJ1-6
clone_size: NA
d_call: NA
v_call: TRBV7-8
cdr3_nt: TGTGCCAGCAGCTTAGCGGTCGCGGTAGGCAATTCACCCCTCCACTTT
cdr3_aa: CASSLAVAVGNSPLHF

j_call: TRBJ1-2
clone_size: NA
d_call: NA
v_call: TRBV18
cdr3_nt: TGTGCCAGCTCACCAACGGGTTCCCCCCGTGATGGCTACACCTTC
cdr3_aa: CASSPTGSPRDGYTF

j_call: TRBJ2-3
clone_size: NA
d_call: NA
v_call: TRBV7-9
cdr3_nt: TGTGCCAGCAGCTTAGTGTCCAGCGCCGCAGATACGCAGTATTTT
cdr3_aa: CASSLVSSAADTQYF

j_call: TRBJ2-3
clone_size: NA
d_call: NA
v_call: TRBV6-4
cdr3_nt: TGTGCCAGCAGTGATCAGGGAACAGATACGCAGTATTTT
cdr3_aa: CASSDQGTDTQYF

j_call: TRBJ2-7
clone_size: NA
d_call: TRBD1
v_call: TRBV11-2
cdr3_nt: TGTGCCAGCAGCTCACTGACAGGGGCCTACGAGCAGTACTTC
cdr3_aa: CASSSLTGAYEQYF

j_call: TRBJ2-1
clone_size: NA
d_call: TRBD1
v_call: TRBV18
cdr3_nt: TGTGCCAGCTCACAGGACAGGGGGCTGAATGAGCAGTTCTTC
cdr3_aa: CASSQDRGLNEQFF

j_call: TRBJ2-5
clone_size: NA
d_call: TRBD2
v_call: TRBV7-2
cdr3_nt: TGTGCCAGCAGCTTACAAGCGGGAGCTTTGCAAGAGACCCAGTACTTC
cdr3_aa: CASSLQAGALQETQYF

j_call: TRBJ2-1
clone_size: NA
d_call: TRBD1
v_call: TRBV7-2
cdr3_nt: TGTGCCAGCAGCCCAAATCCCTCAGGGGGCGGAATTGGTGAGCAGTTCTTC
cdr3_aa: CASSPNPSGGGIGEQFF

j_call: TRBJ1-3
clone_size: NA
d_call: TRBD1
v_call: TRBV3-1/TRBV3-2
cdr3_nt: TGTGCCAGCAGGGAGGGGGCAATGAACACCATATATTTT
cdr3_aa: CASREGAMNTIYF

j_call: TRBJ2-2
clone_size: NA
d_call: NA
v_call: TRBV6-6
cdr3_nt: TGTGCCAGCCAAGAAACCAGACACAACACCGGGGAGCTGTTTTTT
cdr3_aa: CASQETRHNTGELFF

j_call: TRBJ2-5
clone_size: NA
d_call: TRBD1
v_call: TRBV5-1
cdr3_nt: TGCGCCAGCAGCTCGGGACAGGGGGCCTTCCAAGAGACCCAGTACTTC
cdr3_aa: CASSSGQGAFQETQYF

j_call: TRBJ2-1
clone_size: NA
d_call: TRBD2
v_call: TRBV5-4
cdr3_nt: TGTGCCAGCAGCCCCCGACTAGCGGGAGGTGAGCAGTTCTTC
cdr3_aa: CASSPRLAGGEQFF

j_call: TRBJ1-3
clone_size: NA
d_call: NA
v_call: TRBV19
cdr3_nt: TGTGCCAGTAGAGACCAAGGACAGCCTGGAAACACCATATATTTT
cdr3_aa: CASRDQGQPGNTIYF

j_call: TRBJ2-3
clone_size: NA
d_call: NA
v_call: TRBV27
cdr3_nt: TGTGCCAGCAGTTTAGGAGGGCCCACAGATACGCAGTATTTT
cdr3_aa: CASSLGGPTDTQYF

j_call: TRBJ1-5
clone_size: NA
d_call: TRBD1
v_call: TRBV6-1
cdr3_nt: TGTGCCAGCAGTGCGCGACAGGGGGCGACAGGCAATCAGCCCCAGCATTTT
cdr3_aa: CASSARQGATGNQPQHF

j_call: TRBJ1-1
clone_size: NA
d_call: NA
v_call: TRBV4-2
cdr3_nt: TGTGCCAGCAGCCAAGTTTCGGCAGGGTCGAACACTGAAGCTTTCTTT
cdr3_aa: CASSQVSAGSNTEAFF

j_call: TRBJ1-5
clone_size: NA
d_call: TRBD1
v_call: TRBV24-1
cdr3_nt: TGTGCCACCAGTGACCGACAGGGCTCGGTCAATCAGCCCCAGCATTTT
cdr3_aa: CATSDRQGSVNQPQHF

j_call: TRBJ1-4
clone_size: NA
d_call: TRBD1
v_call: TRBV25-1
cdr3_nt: TGTGCCAGCAGTGAATCGCAGGGGGCCATTAATGAAAAACTGTTTTTT
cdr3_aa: CASSESQGAINEKLFF